This TCR beta chain was identified during a study of siplizumab effects on memory and regulatory T cells. Study-wide findings and caveats: The alloresponse seemed to draw substantially on naive T cells, which appeared more diverse than memory cells. Relative to controls at around 29%, mappable alloreactive CD4+ clones exhibited a mean Treg-derived proportion of approximately 62% with siplizumab.

This CDR3 has 18 amino acids. Germline CDR1 reads SEHNR; CDR2 reads FQNEAQ (reference sequence). Trimming left V 5 bases short and J 2 bases short, with 24 bases between. Worth noting for this clone: Antigen: not known.

Assays captured 85,000 to 100,000 TCR templates per sample. Profiling relied on immunoSEQ multiplex PCR, and the TCRdb table lists in-frame clones only, not all of them. Of 70,000 or so clones in the sample, about 87% were seen once. The chain has TRBV7-9 and TRBJ2-5; D not certain. Sample: Tregs sorted from blood. The receptor was isolated from a human donor in good health. Here the CDR3 DNA reads TGTGCCAGCAGCCAAGACATTTTTATTAGCCCGAGGCAAGAGACCCAGTACTTC. It codes for CASSQDIFISPRQETQYF.